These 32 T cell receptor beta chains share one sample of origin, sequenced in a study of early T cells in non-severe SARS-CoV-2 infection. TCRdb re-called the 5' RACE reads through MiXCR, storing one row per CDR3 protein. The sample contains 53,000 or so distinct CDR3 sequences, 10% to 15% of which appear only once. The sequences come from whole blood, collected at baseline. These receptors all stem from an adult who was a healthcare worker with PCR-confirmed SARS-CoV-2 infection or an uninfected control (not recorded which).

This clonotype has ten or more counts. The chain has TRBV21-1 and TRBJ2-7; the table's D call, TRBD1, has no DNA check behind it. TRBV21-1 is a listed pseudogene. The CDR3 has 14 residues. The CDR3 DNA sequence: TGTGCCAGCAGCCCCAGGGTAAACCTCTACGAGCAGTACTTC. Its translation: CASSPRVNLYEQYF.

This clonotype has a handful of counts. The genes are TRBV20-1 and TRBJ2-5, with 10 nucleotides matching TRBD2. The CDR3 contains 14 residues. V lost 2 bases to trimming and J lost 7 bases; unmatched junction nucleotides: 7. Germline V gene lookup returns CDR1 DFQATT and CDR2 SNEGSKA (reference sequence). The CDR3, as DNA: TGCAGTGCTAGACTAGCGGGGGTGATGGGGACCCAGTACTTC. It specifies CSARLAGVMGTQYF.

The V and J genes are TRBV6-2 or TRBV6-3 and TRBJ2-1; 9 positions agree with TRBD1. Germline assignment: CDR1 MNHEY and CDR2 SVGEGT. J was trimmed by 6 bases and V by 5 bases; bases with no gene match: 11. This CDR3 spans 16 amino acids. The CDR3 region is CASSPLVGTGSNEQFF. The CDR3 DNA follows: TGTGCCAGCAGTCCTCTCGTTGGGACAGGGTCCAATGAGCAGTTCTTC.

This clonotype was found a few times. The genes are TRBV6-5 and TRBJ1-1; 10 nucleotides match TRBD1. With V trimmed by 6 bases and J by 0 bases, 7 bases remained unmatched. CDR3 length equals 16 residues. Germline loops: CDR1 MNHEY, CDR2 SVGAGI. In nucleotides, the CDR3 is TGTGCCAGCAGCCTGACAGGGGGCGCGGTGAACACTGAAGCTTTCTTT. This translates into CASSLTGGAVNTEAFF.

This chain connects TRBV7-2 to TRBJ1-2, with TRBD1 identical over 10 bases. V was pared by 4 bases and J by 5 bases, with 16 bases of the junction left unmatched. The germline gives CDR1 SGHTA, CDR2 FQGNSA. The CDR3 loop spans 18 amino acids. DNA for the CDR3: TGTGCCAGCAGCTCCCTTCCCCGGGGACAGGGGCTGGAGTATGGCTACACCTTC. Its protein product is CASSSLPRGQGLEYGYTF.

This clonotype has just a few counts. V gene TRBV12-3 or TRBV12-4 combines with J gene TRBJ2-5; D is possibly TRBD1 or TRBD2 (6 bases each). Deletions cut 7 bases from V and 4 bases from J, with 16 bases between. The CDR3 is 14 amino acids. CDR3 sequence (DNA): TGTGCCAGCAAAAATGGGGGGCCGGTAGAGACCCAGTACTTC. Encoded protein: CASKNGGPVETQYF.

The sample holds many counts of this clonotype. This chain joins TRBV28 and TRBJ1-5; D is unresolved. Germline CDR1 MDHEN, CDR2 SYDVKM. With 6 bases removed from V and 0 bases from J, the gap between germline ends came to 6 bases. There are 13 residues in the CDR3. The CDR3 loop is CASSYYSNQPQHF. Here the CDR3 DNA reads TGTGCCAGCAGCTACTATAGCAATCAGCCCCAGCATTTT.

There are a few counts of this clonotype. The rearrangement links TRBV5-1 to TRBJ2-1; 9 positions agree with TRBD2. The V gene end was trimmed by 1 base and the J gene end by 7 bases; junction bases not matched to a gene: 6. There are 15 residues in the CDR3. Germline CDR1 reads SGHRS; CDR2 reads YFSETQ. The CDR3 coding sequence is TGCGCCAGCAGCTTGTTAGCGGGAGATCCGAATGAGCAGTTCTTC. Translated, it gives CASSLLAGDPNEQFF.

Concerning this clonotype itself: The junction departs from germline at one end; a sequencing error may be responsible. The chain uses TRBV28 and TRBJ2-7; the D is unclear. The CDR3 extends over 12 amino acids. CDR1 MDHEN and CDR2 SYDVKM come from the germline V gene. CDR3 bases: TGTGCCAGCAGTTCCGCATTGGAGCCCTACGTCTTC. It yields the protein CASSSALEPYVF.

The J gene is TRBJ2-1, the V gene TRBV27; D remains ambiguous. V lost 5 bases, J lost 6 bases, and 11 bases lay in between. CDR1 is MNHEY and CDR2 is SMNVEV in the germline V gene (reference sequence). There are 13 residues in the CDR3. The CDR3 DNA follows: TGTGCCAGCAGTCCCGCCGGCGTCAATGAGCAGTTCTTC. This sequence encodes CASSPAGVNEQFF.

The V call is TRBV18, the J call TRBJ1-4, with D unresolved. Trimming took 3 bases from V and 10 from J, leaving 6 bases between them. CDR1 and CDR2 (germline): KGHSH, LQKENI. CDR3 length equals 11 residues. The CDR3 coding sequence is TGTGCCAGCTCACCGGGTGGAAAACTGTTTTTT. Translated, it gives CASSPGGKLFF.

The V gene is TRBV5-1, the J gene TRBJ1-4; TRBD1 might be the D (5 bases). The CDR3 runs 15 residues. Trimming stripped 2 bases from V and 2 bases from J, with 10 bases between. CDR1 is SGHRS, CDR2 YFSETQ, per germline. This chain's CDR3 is CASSLVAGTNEKLFF. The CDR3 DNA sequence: TGCGCCAGCAGCTTAGTCGCAGGGACTAATGAAAAACTGTTTTTT.

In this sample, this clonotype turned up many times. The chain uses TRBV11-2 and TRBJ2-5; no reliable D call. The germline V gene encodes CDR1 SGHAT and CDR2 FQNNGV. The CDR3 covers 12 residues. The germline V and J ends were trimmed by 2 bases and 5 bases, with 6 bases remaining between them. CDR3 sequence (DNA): TGTGCCAGCAGCTTAAGGATGGAGACCCAGTACTTC. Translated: CASSLRMETQYF.

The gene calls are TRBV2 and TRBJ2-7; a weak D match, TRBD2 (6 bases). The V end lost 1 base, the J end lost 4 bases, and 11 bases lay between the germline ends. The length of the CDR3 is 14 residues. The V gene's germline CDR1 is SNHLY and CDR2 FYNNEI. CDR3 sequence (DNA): TGTGCCAGCAGTGAAGGGACTACTAAATACGAGCAGTACTTC. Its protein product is CASSEGTTKYEQYF.

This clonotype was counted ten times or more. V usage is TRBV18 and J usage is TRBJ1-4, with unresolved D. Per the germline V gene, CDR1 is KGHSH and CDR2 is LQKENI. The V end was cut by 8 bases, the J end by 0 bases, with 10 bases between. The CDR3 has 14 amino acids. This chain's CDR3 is CASSRDATNEKLFF. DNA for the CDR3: TGTGCCAGCAGCCGAGATGCAACTAATGAAAAACTGTTTTTT. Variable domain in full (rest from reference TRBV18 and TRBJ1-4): NAGVMQNPRHLVRRRGQEARLRCSPMKGHSHVYWYRQLPEEGLKFMVYLQKENIIDESGMPKERFSAEFPKEGPSILRIQQVVRGDSAAYFCASSRDATNEKLFFGSGTQLSVL.

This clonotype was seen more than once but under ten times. The CDR3 sequence: CASSPALSSTDTQYF. DNA of the CDR3: TGTGCCAGCAGCCCAGCTCTTTCTAGCACAGATACGCAGTATTTT. The chain is built from TRBV7-2 and TRBJ2-3, with unresolved D. CDR1 and CDR2 (germline): SGHTA, FQGNSA. This CDR3 is 15 amino acids long. V shed 5 bases and J shed 0 bases, with 12 bases lying between them.

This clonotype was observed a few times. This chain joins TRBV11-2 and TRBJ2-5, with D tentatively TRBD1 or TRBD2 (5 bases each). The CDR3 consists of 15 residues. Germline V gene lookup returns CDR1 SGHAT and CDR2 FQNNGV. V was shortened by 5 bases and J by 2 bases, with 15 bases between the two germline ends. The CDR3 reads CASSRPGRRQETQYF. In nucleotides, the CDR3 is TGTGCCAGCAGCCGCCCGGGACGCCGACAAGAGACCCAGTACTTC.

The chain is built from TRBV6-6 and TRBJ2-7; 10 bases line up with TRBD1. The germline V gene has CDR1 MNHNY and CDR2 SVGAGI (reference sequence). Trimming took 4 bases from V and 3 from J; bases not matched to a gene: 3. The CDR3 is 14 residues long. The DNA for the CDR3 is TGTGCCAGCAGTTCCCGGACAGGGGGCTACGAGCAGTACTTC. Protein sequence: CASSSRTGGYEQYF.

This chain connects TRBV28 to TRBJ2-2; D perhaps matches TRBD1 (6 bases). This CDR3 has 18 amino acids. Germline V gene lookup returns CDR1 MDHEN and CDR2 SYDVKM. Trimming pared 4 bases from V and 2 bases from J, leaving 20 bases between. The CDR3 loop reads CASSSRMKDSLNTGELFF. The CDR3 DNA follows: TGTGCCAGCAGTTCTAGGATGAAGGACAGCCTTAACACCGGGGAGCTGTTTTTT.

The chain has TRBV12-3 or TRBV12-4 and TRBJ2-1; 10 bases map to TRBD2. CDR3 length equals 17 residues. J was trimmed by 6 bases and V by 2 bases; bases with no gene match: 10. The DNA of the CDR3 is TGTGCCAGCAGTTTACCGCCTAGCGGGAGTCTGGCCAATGAGCAGTTCTTC. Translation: CASSLPPSGSLANEQFF.

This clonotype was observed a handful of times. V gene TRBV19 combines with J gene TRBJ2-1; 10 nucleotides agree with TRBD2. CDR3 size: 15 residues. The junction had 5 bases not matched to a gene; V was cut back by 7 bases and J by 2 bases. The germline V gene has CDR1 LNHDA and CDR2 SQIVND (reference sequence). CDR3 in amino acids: CASIPSGGTYNEQFF. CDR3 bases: TGTGCCAGTATACCTAGCGGGGGAACCTACAATGAGCAGTTCTTC.

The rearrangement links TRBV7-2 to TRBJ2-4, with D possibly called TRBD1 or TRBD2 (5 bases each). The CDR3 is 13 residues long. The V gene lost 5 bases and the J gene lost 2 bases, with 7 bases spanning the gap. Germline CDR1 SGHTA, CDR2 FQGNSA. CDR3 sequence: CASSRGPKNIQYF. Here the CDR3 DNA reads TGTGCCAGCAGCCGGGGACCCAAAAACATTCAGTACTTC.

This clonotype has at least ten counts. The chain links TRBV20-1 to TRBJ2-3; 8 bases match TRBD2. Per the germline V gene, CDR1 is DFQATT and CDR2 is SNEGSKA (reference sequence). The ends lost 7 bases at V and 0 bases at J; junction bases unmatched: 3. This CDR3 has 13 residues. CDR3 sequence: CSVQRGSTDTQYF. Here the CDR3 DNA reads TGCAGTGTTCAGCGGGGGAGCACAGATACGCAGTATTTT.

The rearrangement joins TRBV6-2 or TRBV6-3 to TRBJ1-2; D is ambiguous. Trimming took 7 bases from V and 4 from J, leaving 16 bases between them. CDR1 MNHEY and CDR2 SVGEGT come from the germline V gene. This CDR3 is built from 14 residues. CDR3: CASTPPQSTYGYTF. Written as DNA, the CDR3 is TGTGCCAGCACCCCGCCGCAGTCGACCTATGGCTACACCTTC.

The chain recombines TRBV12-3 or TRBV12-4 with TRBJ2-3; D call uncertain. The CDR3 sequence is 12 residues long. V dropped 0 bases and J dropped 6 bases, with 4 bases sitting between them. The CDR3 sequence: CASSLAGDTQYF. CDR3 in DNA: TGTGCCAGCAGTTTAGCAGGGGATACGCAGTATTTT.

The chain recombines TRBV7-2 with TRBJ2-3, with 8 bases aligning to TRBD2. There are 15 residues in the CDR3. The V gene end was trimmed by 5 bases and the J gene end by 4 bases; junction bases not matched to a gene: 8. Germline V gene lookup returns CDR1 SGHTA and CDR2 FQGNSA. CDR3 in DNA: TGTGCCAGCAGCCCTCAGACTAGCGCTTCAGATACGCAGTATTTT. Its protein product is CASSPQTSASDTQYF.

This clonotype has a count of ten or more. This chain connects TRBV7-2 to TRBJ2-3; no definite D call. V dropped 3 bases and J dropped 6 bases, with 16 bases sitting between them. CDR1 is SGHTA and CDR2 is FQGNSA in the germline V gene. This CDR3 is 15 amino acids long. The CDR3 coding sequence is TGTGCCAGCAGCTTTGCGACGGCCGGCGCGGATACGCAGTATTTT. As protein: CASSFATAGADTQYF.

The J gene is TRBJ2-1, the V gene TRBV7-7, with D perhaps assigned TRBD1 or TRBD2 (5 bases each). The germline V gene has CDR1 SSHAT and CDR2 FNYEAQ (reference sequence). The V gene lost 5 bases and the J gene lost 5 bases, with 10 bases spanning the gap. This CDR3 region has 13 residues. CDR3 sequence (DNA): TGTGCCAGCAGCCAAGGGACCAACAATGAGCAGTTCTTC. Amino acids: CASSQGTNNEQFF. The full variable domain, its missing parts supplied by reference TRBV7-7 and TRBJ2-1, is GAGVSQSPRYKVTKRGQDVTLRCDPISSHATLYWYQQALGQGPEFLTYFNYEAQPDKSGLPSDRFSAERPEGSISTLTIQRTEQRDSAMYRCASSQGTNNEQFFGPGTRLTVL.

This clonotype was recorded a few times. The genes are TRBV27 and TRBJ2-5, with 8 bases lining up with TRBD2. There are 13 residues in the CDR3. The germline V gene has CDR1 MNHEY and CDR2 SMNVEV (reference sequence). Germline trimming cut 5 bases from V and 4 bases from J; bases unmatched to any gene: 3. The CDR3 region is CASSIGLAETQYF. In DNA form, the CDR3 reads TGTGCCAGCAGTATTGGACTAGCAGAGACCCAGTACTTC.

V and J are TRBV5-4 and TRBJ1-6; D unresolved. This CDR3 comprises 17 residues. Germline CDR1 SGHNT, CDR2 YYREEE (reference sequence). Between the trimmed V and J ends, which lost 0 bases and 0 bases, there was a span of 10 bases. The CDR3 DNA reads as TGTGCCAGCAGCTTGGAGTTGCGGAGCTCCTATAATTCACCCCTCCACTTT. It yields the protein CASSLELRSSYNSPLHF.

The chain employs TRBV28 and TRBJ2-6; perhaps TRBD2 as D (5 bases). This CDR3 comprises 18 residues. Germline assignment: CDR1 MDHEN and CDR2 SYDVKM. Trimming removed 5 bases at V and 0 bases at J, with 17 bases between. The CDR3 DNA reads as TGTGCCAGCAGTATCCTCCGGGGAGTCCCCTCTGGGGCCAACGTCCTGACTTTC. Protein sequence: CASSILRGVPSGANVLTF.

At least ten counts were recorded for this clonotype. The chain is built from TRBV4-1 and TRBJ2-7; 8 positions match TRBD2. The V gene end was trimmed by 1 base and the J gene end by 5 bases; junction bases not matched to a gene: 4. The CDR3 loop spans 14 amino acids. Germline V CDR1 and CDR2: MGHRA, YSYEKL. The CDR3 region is CASSQGGGIDEQYF. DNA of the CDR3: TGCGCCAGCAGCCAAGGCGGGGGGATTGACGAGCAGTACTTC.